Shown below are 12 T cell receptor beta chains from a single sample sequenced in a study of fetal regulatory T cell absence and autoimmunity. TCRdb's table, derived via immunoSEQ multiplex PCR, lists solely in-frame clones and lacks some. Here the sample spans 95,000 to 100,000 clones, approximately 75% being singletons. Source material: pancreas tissue. These receptors originate from a male donor with IPEX syndrome.

This clone was counted a few times. This chain uses TRBV27 with TRBJ1-1, with a weak D call TRBD1 (5 bases). V was pared by 8 bases and J by 1 base, with 8 bases between. Germline CDR1 is MNHEY and CDR2 is SMNVEV (reference sequence). The CDR3 runs 12 residues. The CDR3 DNA reads as TGTGCCAGCTTTACAGGGAACACTGAAGCTTTCTTT. It codes for CASFTGNTEAFF.

This chain joins TRBV7-9 and TRBJ2-2; D ambiguous. The CDR3 is made up of 12 amino acids. Germline CDR1 reads SEHNR; CDR2 reads FQNEAQ (reference sequence). Trimming took 1 base from V and 7 from J, leaving 4 bases between them. This CDR3 reads CASSLGDGELFF. CDR3 sequence (DNA): TGTGCCAGCAGCTTAGGGGACGGGGAGCTGTTTTTT.

The rearrangement links TRBV27 to TRBJ1-5, with 7 bases lining up with TRBD1. The CDR3 runs to 13 residues. V shed 9 bases, J shed 4 bases, and the junction held 6 bases outside the gene matches. CDR1 is MNHEY and CDR2 is SMNVEV in the germline V gene (reference sequence). Here the CDR3 DNA reads TGTGCCAGTGGGGGCAGGGGGAATCAGCCCCAGCATTTT. Protein product: CASGGRGNQPQHF.

The chain combines TRBV7-2 with TRBJ1-6; D is uncertain. The V and J ends lost 6 bases and 9 bases respectively, with 9 bases between them. The length of the CDR3 is 12 residues. Germline CDR1 reads SGHTA; CDR2 reads FQGNSA. CDR3: CASSLQPSPLHF. The CDR3 region has the DNA TGTGCCAGCAGTCTACAGCCTTCACCCCTCCACTTT. Using reference TRBV7-2 and TRBJ1-6 for the parts outside the CDR3, the full variable domain is GAGVSQSPSNKVTEKGKDVELRCDPISGHTALYWYRQSLGQGLEFLIYFQGNSAPDKSGLPSDRFSAERTGGSVSTLTIQRTQQEDSAVYLCASSLQPSPLHFGNGTRLTVT.

The rearrangement links TRBV7-9 to TRBJ2-1, with 8 nucleotides matching TRBD2. Per germline, CDR1 SEHNR and CDR2 FQNEAQ (reference sequence). This CDR3 region has 13 residues. Trimming cost V 5 bases and J 13 bases; bases outside gene matches: 10. CDR3 sequence reads: CASSLLTGTRQFF. The CDR3 DNA reads as TGTGCCAGCAGCCTCCTTACCGGGACTAGACAGTTCTTC.

This clone occurred once. The chain joins TRBV6-1 to TRBJ1-1; D gene unclear. The V gene lost 1 base and the J gene lost 0 bases, with 9 bases spanning the gap. The germline V gene has CDR1 MNHNS and CDR2 SASEGT. This CDR3 region has 15 residues. DNA of the CDR3: TGTGCCAGCAGTGAAGGCCTTGACATGAACACTGAAGCTTTCTTT. Its translation is CASSEGLDMNTEAFF.

The chain carries TRBV6-5 and TRBJ2-7; 10 bases fit TRBD1. Trimming cost V 5 bases and J 6 bases; bases outside gene matches: 4. The CDR3 loop spans 13 amino acids. CDR1 is MNHEY and CDR2 is SVGAGI in the germline V gene. The CDR3: CASSPRTGGEQYF. The CDR3 DNA sequence: TGTGCCAGCAGTCCCCGGACAGGGGGCGAGCAGTACTTC.

This clone is a singleton in its sample. The chain links TRBV7-9 to TRBJ1-3, with D unresolved. This CDR3 has 16 amino acids. CDR1 and CDR2 (germline): SEHNR, FQNEAQ (reference sequence). The V end lost 6 bases, the J end lost 0 bases, and 15 bases lay between the germline ends. This CDR3 reads CASSLLLTHSGNTIYF. The DNA of the CDR3 is TGTGCCAGCAGTCTTCTCCTGACCCACTCTGGAAACACCATATATTTT.

V and J are TRBV29-1 and TRBJ2-7, with 7 nucleotides matching TRBD1. Germline V gene lookup returns CDR1 SQVTM and CDR2 ANQGSEA. The CDR3 spans 13 residues. The junction had 6 bases not matched to a gene; V was cut back by 5 bases and J by 2 bases. In nucleotides, the CDR3 is TGCAGCGTTACCACTCAGGGGGCCTACGAGCAGTACTTC. Translated: CSVTTQGAYEQYF.

The rearrangement links TRBV21-1 to TRBJ1-3. TRBV21-1 is a pseudogene. This CDR3 comprises 16 residues. CDR3 DNA: TGTGCCAGCAGCAAAAGGGGAGGCCTCTCTGGAAACACCATATATTTT. Amino acid sequence: CASSKRGGLSGNTIYF.

This clone was recorded a few times. The V call is TRBV7-2, the J call TRBJ2-5; the D is unclear. Germline V lookup: CDR1 SGHTA, CDR2 FQGNSA. V lost 4 bases, J lost 2 bases, and 5 bases lay in between. CDR3 length: 12 residues. CDR3 bases: TGTGCCAGCAGCTCTAGACAAGAGACCCAGTACTTC. As protein: CASSSRQETQYF.

As to this clone: Other nucleotide sequences from this sample produce the same CDR3. This chain links TRBV20-1 with TRBJ1-2, with D unresolved. The germline V gene encodes CDR1 DFQATT and CDR2 SNEGSKA (reference sequence). Trimming removed 2 bases from V and 2 bases from J, with 3 bases in between. The CDR3 extends over 11 amino acids. The CDR3 loop is CSARQNYGYTF. The CDR3, as DNA: TGCAGTGCTAGACAGAACTATGGCTACACCTTC.